A selection of T cell receptor beta chains follows, all from one sample in a study of regulatory T cells in long-lasting Graves disease. Each CDR3 protein gets one entry after TCRdb re-called the multiplex PCR reads with MiXCR. The top ten hold roughly an eighth of the sample, which has approximately 440,000 distinct CDR3 sequences, around 15% seen once. These data also formed part of another study, on T cells in Graves' hyperthyroidism and ophthalmopathy.

Here the sequenced sample was peripheral blood mononuclear cells (PBMCs), taken at new diagnosis, from a patient treated with antithyroid drugs. Source of these receptors: a man between 35 and 55 years old with Graves disease. CDR3s leave out the opening cysteine and the closing phenylalanine or tryptophan.

v_call,j_call,cdr3_aa
TRBV20-1,TRBJ1-5,SARDTNSNQPQH
TRBV3-1,TRBJ2-7,ASSQSGQASYEQY
TRBV5-1,TRBJ2-1,ASSLGDRYEQF
TRBV11-3,TRBJ2-2,ASSYQRNTGELF
TRBV12-3/TRBV12-4,TRBJ1-2,ASSLWDRENGYT
TRBV20-1,TRBJ2-7,SGQDRAGSSYEQY
TRBV3-1,TRBJ2-7,ASSQGASGRIYEQY
TRBV20-1,TRBJ2-5,STSLPGLQETQY
TRBV7-3,TRBJ2-7,ASSATFGNEQY
TRBV30,TRBJ1-5,AWSSGTEQPQH